The sequence of this T cell receptor beta chain was determined in a study of memory CD4+ T cells and cytomegalovirus serostatus. The protocol was immunoSEQ multiplex PCR, while the TCRdb copy is restricted to in-frame clones and leaves out a portion. The table has about 92,000 clones, about 80% seen once. Germline CDR1 reads MDHEN; CDR2 reads SYDVKM. The CDR3 is 15 amino acids. The V and J ends lost 5 bases and 1 base respectively, with 13 bases between them. Single viable CD3+CD4+CD8-CD45RO+ cells were sorted as the memory CD4+ T cells. CMV serostatus came from serum IgG against pp150, pp28, p38, p52.

Material: memory CD4+ T cells from blood. This receptor was obtained from an adult in good health and CMV-seropositive. This chain connects TRBV28 to TRBJ2-3; the D gene could be TRBD1 or TRBD2 (6 bases each). The CDR3 region is CASSTTGTGTDTQYF. The DNA of the CDR3 is TGTGCCAGCAGTACTACAGGGACTGGCACAGATACGCAGTATTTT.